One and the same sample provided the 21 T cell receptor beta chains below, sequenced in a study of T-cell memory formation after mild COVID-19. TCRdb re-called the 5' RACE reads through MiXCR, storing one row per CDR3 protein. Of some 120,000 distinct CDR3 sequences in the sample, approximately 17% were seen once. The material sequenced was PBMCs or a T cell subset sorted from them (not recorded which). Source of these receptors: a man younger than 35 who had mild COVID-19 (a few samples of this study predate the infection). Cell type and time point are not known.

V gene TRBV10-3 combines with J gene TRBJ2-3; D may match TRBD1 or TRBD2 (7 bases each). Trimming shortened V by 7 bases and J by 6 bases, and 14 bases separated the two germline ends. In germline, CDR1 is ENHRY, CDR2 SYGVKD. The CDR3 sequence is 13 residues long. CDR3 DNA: TGTGCCATCACGCCAGGGGGGGTGGATACGCAGTATTTT. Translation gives CAITPGGVDTQYF.

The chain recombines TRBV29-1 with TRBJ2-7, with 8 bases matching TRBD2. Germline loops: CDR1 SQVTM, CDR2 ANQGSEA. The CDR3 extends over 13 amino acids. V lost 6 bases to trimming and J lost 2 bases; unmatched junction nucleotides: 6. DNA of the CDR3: TGCAGCGTAGGAGCGGGGGCCACCTACGAGCAGTACTTC. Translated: CSVGAGATYEQYF.

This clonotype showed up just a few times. Here the CDR3 DNA reads TGCGCCAGCAGCCAAGCCTCTAGGGGGAAGGACACTGAAGCTTTCTTT. Translating gives CASSQASRGKDTEAFF. The chain couples TRBV4-1 to TRBJ1-1; weak D call: TRBD1 (6 bases). This CDR3 spans 16 amino acids. V shed 1 base and J shed 3 bases, with 15 bases lying between them. Germline V gene sequence: CDR1 MGHRA, CDR2 YSYEKL.

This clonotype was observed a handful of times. The CDR3 spells CASSPRGYGNTIYF. The CDR3, as DNA: TGTGCCAGCAGCCCCCGGGGGTATGGAAACACCATATATTTT. This chain connects TRBV7-2 to TRBJ1-3, with D possibly TRBD1 on 5 matching bases. V was trimmed by 5 bases and J by 3 bases, leaving 11 bases between them. CDR1 is SGHTA and CDR2 is FQGNSA in the germline V gene. The CDR3 has 14 amino acids.

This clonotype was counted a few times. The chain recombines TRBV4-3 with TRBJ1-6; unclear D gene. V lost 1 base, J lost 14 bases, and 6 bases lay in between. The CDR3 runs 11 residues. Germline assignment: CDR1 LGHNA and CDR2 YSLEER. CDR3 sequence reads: CASSQGRSLHF. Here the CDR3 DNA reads TGCGCCAGCAGCCAAGGTCGTTCCCTCCACTTT.

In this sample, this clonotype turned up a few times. CDR3 residues: CASSPRLAGGDKNEQFF. CDR3 sequence (DNA): TGTGCCAGCAGCCCTAGACTAGCGGGGGGGGATAAGAATGAGCAGTTCTTC. The V gene is TRBV7-9, the J gene TRBJ2-1, with TRBD2 matching 14 bases. The V gene's germline CDR1 is SEHNR and CDR2 FQNEAQ (reference sequence). The length of the CDR3 is 17 residues. V trimming: 5 bases; J trimming: 7 bases; junction bases outside the gene matches: 10.

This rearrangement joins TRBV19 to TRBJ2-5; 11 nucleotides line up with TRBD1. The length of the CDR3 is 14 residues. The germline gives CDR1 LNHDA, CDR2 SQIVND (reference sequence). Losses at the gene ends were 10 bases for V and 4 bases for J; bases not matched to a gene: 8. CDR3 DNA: TGTGCCACGGGGGACAGGGGGTTCGGAGAGACCCAGTACTTC. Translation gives CATGDRGFGETQYF. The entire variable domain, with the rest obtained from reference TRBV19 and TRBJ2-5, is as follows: DGGITQSPKYLFRKEGQNVTLSCEQNLNHDAMYWYRQDPGQGLRLIYYSQIVNDFQKGDIAEGYSVSREKKESFPLTVTSAQKNPTAFYLCATGDRGFGETQYFGPGTRLLVL.

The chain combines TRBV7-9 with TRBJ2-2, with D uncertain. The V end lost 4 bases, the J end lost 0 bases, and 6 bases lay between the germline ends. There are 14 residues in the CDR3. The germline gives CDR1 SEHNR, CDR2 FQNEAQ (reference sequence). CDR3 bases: TGTGCCAGCAGCTGGTTCACGAACACCGGGGAGCTGTTTTTT. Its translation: CASSWFTNTGELFF.

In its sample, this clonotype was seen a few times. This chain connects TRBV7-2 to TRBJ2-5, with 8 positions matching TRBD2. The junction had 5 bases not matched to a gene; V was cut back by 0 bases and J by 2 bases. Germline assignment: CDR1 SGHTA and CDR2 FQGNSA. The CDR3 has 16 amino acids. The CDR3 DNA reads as TGTGCCAGCAGCTTAGCCGTTAGCGGGGTACAAGAGACCCAGTACTTC. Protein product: CASSLAVSGVQETQYF.

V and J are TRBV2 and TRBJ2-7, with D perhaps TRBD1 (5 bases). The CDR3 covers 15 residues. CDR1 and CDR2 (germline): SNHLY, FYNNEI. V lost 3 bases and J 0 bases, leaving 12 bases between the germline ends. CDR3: CASSEQGASSYEQYF. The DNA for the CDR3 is TGTGCCAGCAGTGAGCAAGGGGCGAGCTCCTACGAGCAGTACTTC.

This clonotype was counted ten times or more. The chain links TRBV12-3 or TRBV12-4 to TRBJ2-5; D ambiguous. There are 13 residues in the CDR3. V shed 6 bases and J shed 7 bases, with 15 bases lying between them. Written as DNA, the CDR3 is TGTGCCAGCAGCCTTGGAGAGCTGTGGACCCAGTACTTC. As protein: CASSLGELWTQYF.

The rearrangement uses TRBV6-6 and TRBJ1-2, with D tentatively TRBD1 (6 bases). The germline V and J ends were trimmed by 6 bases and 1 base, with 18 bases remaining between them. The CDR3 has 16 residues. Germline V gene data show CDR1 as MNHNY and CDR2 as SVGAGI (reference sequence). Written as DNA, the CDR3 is TGTGCCAGCAGCCCCCGGGGGGGGGGCCTTAACTATGGCTACACCTTC. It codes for CASSPRGGGLNYGYTF.

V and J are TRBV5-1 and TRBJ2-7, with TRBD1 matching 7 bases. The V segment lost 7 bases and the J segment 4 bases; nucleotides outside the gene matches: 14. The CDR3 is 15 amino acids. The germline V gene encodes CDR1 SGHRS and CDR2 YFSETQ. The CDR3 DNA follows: TGCGCCAGCGCCGCTCAGGCAGGGGGTTTGTACGAGCAGTACTTC. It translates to CASAAQAGGLYEQYF.

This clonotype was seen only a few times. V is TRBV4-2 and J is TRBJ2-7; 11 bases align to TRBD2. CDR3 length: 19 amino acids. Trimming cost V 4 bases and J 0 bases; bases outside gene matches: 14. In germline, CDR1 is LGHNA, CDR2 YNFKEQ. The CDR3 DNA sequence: TGTGCCAGCAGCCCTGTAGCGGGGGGGCCGTCATCAAGCTCCTACGAGCAGTACTTC. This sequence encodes CASSPVAGGPSSSSYEQYF.

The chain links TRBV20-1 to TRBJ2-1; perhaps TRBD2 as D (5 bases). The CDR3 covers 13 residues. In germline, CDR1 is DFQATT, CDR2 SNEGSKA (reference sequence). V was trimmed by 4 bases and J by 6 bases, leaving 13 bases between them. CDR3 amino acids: CSATGGGVNEQFF. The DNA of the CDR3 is TGCAGTGCTACAGGAGGTGGGGTCAATGAGCAGTTCTTC.

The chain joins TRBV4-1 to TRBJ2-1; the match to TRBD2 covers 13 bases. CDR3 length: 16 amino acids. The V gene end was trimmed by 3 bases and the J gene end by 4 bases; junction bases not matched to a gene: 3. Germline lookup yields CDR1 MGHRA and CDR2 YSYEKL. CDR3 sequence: CASSHRLAGGYNEQFF. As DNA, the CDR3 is TGCGCCAGCAGCCACCGACTAGCGGGGGGTTACAATGAGCAGTTCTTC.

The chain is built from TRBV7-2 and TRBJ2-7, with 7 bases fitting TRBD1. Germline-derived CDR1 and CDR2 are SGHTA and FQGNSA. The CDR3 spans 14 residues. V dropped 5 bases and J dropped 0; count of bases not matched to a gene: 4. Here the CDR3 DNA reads TGTGCCAGCAGCCCACAGGGGACCTCCTACGAGCAGTACTTC. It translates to CASSPQGTSYEQYF.

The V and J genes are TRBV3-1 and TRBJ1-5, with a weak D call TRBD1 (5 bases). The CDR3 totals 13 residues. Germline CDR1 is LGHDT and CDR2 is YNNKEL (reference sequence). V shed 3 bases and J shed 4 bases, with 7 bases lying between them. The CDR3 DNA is TGTGCCAGCAGCCATAGGGGAAATCAGCCCCAGCATTTT. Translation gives CASSHRGNQPQHF.

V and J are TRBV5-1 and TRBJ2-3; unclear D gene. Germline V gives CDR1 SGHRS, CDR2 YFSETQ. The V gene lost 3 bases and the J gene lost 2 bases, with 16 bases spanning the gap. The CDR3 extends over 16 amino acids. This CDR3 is CASSSPTLTHTDTQYF. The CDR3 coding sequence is TGCGCCAGCAGCTCACCGACTCTTACCCACACAGATACGCAGTATTTT.

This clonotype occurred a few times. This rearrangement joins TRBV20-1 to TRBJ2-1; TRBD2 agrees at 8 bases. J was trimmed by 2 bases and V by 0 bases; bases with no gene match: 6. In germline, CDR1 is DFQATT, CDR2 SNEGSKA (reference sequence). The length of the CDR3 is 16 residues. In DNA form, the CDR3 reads TGCAGTGCTAGAGATCAAGGTAGCGGGGCCTACAATGAGCAGTTCTTC. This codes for CSARDQGSGAYNEQFF.

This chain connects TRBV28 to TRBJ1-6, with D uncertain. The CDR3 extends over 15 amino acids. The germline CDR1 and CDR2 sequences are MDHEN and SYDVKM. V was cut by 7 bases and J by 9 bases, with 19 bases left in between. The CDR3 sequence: CASKKFLEYGSPLHF. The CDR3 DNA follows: TGTGCCAGCAAAAAGTTCCTGGAATACGGTTCACCCCTCCACTTT.